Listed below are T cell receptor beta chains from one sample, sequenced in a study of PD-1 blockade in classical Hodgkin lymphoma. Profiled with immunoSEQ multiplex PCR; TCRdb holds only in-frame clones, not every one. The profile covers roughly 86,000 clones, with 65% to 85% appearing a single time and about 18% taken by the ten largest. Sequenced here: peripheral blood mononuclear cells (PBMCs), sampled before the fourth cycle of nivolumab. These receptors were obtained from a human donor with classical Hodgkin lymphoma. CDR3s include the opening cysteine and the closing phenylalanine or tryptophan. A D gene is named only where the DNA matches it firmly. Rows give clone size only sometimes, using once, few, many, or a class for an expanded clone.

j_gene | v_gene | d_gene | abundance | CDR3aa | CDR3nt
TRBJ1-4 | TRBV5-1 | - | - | CASSRWGPDEKLFF | TGCGCCAGCAGCAGGTGGGGGCCGGATGAAAAACTGTTTTTT
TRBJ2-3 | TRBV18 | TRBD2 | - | CASSPIPSGMTDTQYF | TGTGCCAGCTCACCCATCCCTAGCGGAATGACAGATACGCAGTATTTT
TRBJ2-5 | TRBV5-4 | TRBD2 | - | CASSLGLRTSREETQYF | TGTGCCAGCAGCTTGGGATTGCGGACTAGTAGAGAAGAGACCCAGTACTTC
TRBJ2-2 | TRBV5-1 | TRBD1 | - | CASSSQGGTGELFF | TGCGCCAGCAGCTCACAGGGGGGCACCGGGGAGCTGTTTTTT
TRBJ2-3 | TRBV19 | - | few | CASSHRTEADTQYF | TGTGCCAGTAGTCACCGGACCGAAGCAGATACGCAGTATTTT
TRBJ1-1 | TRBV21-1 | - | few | CASSKGTDQNTEAFF | TGTGCCAGCAGCAAAGGGACAGACCAGAACACTGAAGCTTTCTTT
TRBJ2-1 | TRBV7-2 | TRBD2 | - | CASSSASGRGYNEQFF | TGTGCCAGCAGCTCAGCTAGCGGGAGGGGGTACAATGAGCAGTTCTTC
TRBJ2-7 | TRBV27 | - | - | CASSLTGSEQYF | TGTGCCAGCAGTCTAACAGGGAGCGAGCAGTACTTC
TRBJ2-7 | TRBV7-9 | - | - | CASTSSSNLYEQYF | TGTGCCAGCACTTCTAGCTCTAACCTCTACGAGCAGTACTTC
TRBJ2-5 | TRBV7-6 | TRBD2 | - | CASSLGTSGKGETQYF | TGTGCCAGCAGCTTAGGGACTAGCGGGAAAGGAGAGACCCAGTACTTC
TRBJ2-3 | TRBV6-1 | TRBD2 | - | CASSDQAGGHADTQYF | TGTGCCAGCAGTGACCAGGCGGGAGGGCACGCCGATACGCAGTATTTT
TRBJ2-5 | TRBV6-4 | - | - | CASSETGRGTQYF | TGTGCCAGCAGTGAGACGGGACGGGGGACCCAGTACTTC
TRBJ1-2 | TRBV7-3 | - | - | CASSLTGNEGYTF | TGTGCCAGCAGCTTAACCGGTAACGAGGGTTACACCTTC
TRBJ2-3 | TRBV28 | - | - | CASSLGPKGNTQYF | TGTGCCAGCAGTTTGGGCCCGAAGGGGAATACGCAGTATTTT
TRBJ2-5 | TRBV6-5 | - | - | CASSYSPFGETQYF | TGTGCCAGCAGTTACTCCCCTTTTGGTGAGACCCAGTACTTC
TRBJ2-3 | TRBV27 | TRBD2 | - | CASSWGGDTQYF | TGTGCCAGCAGTTGGGGGGGAGATACGCAGTATTTT
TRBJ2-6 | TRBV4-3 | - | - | CASSQGPTGGTGANVLTF | TGCGCCAGCAGCCAAGGCCCCACCGGGGGTACTGGGGCCAACGTCCTGACTTTC
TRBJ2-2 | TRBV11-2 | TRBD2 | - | CASSRGLADTGELFF | TGTGCCAGCAGCCGGGGACTAGCGGACACCGGGGAGCTGTTTTTT
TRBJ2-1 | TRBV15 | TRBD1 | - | CATGTGGGRRHEQFF | TGTGCCACCGGAACAGGGGGCGGGCGGAGGCATGAGCAGTTCTTC
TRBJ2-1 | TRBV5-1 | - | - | CASSSDTSYNEQFF | TGCGCCAGCAGCTCAGACACGTCCTACAATGAGCAGTTCTTC
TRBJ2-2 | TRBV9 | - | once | CASSVGDYTGELFF | TGTGCCAGCAGCGTAGGGGATTACACCGGGGAGCTGTTTTTT
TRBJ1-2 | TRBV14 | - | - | CASSQGYRVNGYTF | TGTGCCAGCAGCCAAGGGTACAGGGTGAATGGCTACACCTTC
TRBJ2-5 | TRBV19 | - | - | CASSPVGTPQETQYF | TGTGCCAGTAGCCCAGTAGGGACACCGCAAGAGACCCAGTACTTC
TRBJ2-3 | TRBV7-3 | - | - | CASSLLGLGDTQYF | TGTGCCAGCAGCTTACTGGGGCTTGGTGATACGCAGTATTTT
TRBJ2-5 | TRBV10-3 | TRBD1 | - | CAISGGQGETQYF | TGTGCCATCAGTGGAGGACAGGGGGAGACCCAGTACTTC